A selection of T cell receptor beta chains follows, all from one sample in a study of graft-versus-host responses after intestinal transplantation. Produced via immunoSEQ multiplex PCR; TCRdb's table is partial and in-frame only. The table lists about 100,000 clones, 87% of them singletons, with about 0.93% in the top ten. Antigens of these TCRs are unknown. This sample comprised unstimulated CD4+ T cells sorted from spleen or lymph node cells, obtained before transplant. The source is a human donor who was the organ donor for an intestinal transplant. CDR3s include the opening cysteine and the closing phenylalanine or tryptophan. Each record gives: D gene, J gene, clone size, V gene, CDR3 DNA, CDR3 protein. The D gene is left open where the match is weak. Expanded clones get a size class; other rows say once, few or many, or leave the size out.

TRBD2 | TRBJ2-3 | once | TRBV4-2 | TGTGCCAGCAGCCAAGATCTCGCGGGGGGGACAGATACGCAGTATTTT | CASSQDLAGGTDTQYF
- | TRBJ1-5 | - | TRBV6-9 | TGTGCCAGCAGTTATTATAAGACTGATAATCAGCCCCAGCATTTT | CASSYYKTDNQPQHF
- | TRBJ1-3 | - | TRBV2 | TGTGCCAGCAGTGTAGTGGTGGGCTCTGGAAACACCATATATTTT | CASSVVVGSGNTIYF
TRBD1 | TRBJ1-2 | - | TRBV28 | TGTGCCAGCAGTCCTAGGGGGCAAAGCTACACCTTC | CASSPRGQSYTF
- | TRBJ1-5 | - | TRBV5-4 | TGTGCCAGCAGCTTGGCGGTGGGCAATCAGCCCCAGCATTTT | CASSLAVGNQPQHF
- | TRBJ1-1 | once | TRBV6-1 | TGTGCCAGCAGTAGAGGGATGCGGACTGAAGCTTTCTTT | CASSRGMRTEAFF
- | TRBJ1-2 | - | TRBV5-1 | TGCGCCAGCAGCTTGTCAAAGAACTATGGCCACACCTTC | CASSLSKNYGHTF
TRBD1 | TRBJ1-1 | - | TRBV4-2 | TGTGCCAGCAGCCCCCGGGACAGGGGGCCCAGCACTGAAGCTTTCTTT | CASSPRDRGPSTEAFF
TRBD1 | TRBJ1-1 | - | TRBV7-2 | TGTGCCAGCAGGCGACAGGGCCGTGAAGCTTTCTTT | CASRRQGREAFF
- | TRBJ2-7 | - | TRBV5-6 | TGTGCCAGCAGCCCAAGGGCGTGGGGGAACGAGCAGTACTTC | CASSPRAWGNEQYF
TRBD1 | TRBJ1-2 | - | TRBV30 | TGTGCCTGGAGTAAACTCAGGGGGCCCAATGCTTATGGCTACACCTTC | CAWSKLRGPNAYGYTF
- | TRBJ2-2 | - | TRBV5-1 | TGCGCCAGCAGCTTGTCGAGGGACGGGGAGCTGTTTTTT | CASSLSRDGELFF
- | TRBJ2-1 | once | TRBV29-1 | TGCAGCGTTGATGGCAGCAGCTCCTACAATGAGCAGTTCTTC | CSVDGSSSYNEQFF
- | TRBJ1-2 | - | TRBV2 | TGTGCCAGCAGTGAACGGCAGGGAATCGACTATGGCTACACCTTC | CASSERQGIDYGYTF
- | TRBJ1-2 | - | TRBV18 | TGTGCCAGCTCACCATCGAGTTCACAGGGTGGCTACACCTTC | CASSPSSSQGGYTF
- | TRBJ1-4 | - | TRBV7-9 | TGTGCCATTCGACCCAGGGGCGATGAAAAACTGTTTTTT | CAIRPRGDEKLFF
- | TRBJ2-1 | - | TRBV20-1 | TGCAGTGCTAGTAGGTTCGCCGAGCAGTTCTTC | CSASRFAEQFF
TRBD2 | TRBJ2-7 | - | TRBV11-2 | TGTGCCAGCAGCCGAGACCTAGCGGGGGGATACTCCTACGAGCAGTACTTC | CASSRDLAGGYSYEQYF
- | TRBJ1-4 | - | TRBV30 | TGTGCCTGGGAGGGGGGCAGGGTCGGTGAAAAACTGTTTTTT | CAWEGGRVGEKLFF
- | TRBJ2-2 | - | TRBV7-3 | TGTGCCAGCAGCCTGGACACCGGGGAGCTGTTTTTT | CASSLDTGELFF
- | TRBJ1-1 | - | TRBV6-6 | TGTGCCAGCAGTTATGGAGGCGGTAAGTCTGAAGCTTTCTTT | CASSYGGGKSEAFF
- | TRBJ2-1 | once | TRBV7-3 | TGTGCCAGCAGCTTAGGCCCTAATAACGGGCAGGAGCAGTTCTTC | CASSLGPNNGQEQFF
- | TRBJ1-1 | - | TRBV27 | TGTGCCAGCAGTACGGGGGGGAAGAACACTGAAGCTTTCTTT | CASSTGGKNTEAFF
TRBD1 | TRBJ2-7 | - | TRBV6-1 | TGTGCCAGCAGTGACATCGGGACAGGGTTCCACGAGCAGTACTTC | CASSDIGTGFHEQYF
- | TRBJ2-3 | - | TRBV6-1 | TGTGCCAGCAGGCTCCAGGGTACGGTCACAGATACGCAGTATTTT | CASRLQGTVTDTQYF
- | TRBJ2-1 | - | TRBV6-1 | TGTGCCAGCAGTATTAGGGCGGTCAATGAGCAGTTCTTC | CASSIRAVNEQFF
- | TRBJ1-5 | once | TRBV16 | TGTGCCAGCAGCCACCCGGGGAGGGCCTTTAGCAATCAGCCCCAGCATTTT | CASSHPGRAFSNQPQHF
- | TRBJ1-3 | - | TRBV14 | TGTGCCAGCAGCCAACAGATCGGTGGAAACACCATATATTTT | CASSQQIGGNTIYF
- | TRBJ2-3 | - | TRBV7-6 | TGTGCCAGCAGCTTAGCGGGAACCAGTGGTTTCGCGTATTTT | CASSLAGTSGFAYF
- | TRBJ1-2 | once | TRBV28 | TGTGCCAGCATCCTGGGGGTCGGCGAACTGGGCGGCTACACCTTC | CASILGVGELGGYTF
TRBD1 | TRBJ2-7 | - | TRBV6-5 | TGTGCCAGCAGCGGGACAGGCCCCTACGAGCAGTACTTC | CASSGTGPYEQYF
- | TRBJ2-7 | - | TRBV5-4 | TGTGCCAGCAGCTTGGTGGGGGGCTACGAGCAGTACTTC | CASSLVGGYEQYF
- | TRBJ1-1 | - | TRBV6-5 | TGTGCCAGCAGTTTACAGGGACTGAACACTGAAGCTTTCTTT | CASSLQGLNTEAFF
- | TRBJ1-1 | - | TRBV18 | TGTGCCAGCTCACCGAGTTCGGGCAGCGGAACTGAAGCTTTCTTT | CASSPSSGSGTEAFF
TRBD1 | TRBJ1-2 | - | TRBV5-5 | TGTGCCAGCAGACCCTGGACAGGGAGCTATGGCTACACCTTC | CASRPWTGSYGYTF
- | TRBJ2-3 | - | TRBV7-8 | TGTGCCAGCAGCTCCCTGGGTAGCGCCATCACAGATACGCAGTATTTT | CASSSLGSAITDTQYF
- | TRBJ2-7 | - | TRBV30 | TGTGCCTGGGGGGAGAGGGGTGAGCAGTACTTC | CAWGERGEQYF
- | TRBJ1-5 | - | TRBV6-7 | TGTGCCAGCAGTTATCATTCGCGAGTGTCCCAGCATTTT | CASSYHSRVSQHF
- | TRBJ2-2 | - | TRBV28 | TGTGCCAGCATTCCATCGGACGTTACCGGGGAGCTGTTTTTT | CASIPSDVTGELFF
- | TRBJ2-7 | - | TRBV7-2 | TGTGCCAGCAGCCTACAACGGGGGATCCTTTACGAGCAGTACTTC | CASSLQRGILYEQYF
- | TRBJ2-7 | - | TRBV27 | TGTGCCAGCAGTTTATCGTGGCAGATATACGAGCAGTACTTC | CASSLSWQIYEQYF
- | TRBJ1-1 | - | TRBV7-9 | TGTGCCAGCAGCTTAATGGGGTTCGGCACTGAAGCTTTCTTT | CASSLMGFGTEAFF
TRBD2 | TRBJ2-7 | - | TRBV30 | TGTGCCTGGGGGGGGGTTTACGAGCAGTACTTC | CAWGGVYEQYF
- | TRBJ1-1 | - | TRBV6-1 | TGTGCCAGCAGCCGAGCGACAGGTAACACTGAAGCTTTCTTT | CASSRATGNTEAFF
TRBD1 | TRBJ1-2 | - | TRBV25-1 | TGTGCCAGCAGTGGGACAGGAAGGGGCTACACCTTC | CASSGTGRGYTF
- | TRBJ2-7 | - | TRBV19 | TGTGCCAGTAGTATGGGTGGGACCTTCTACGAGCAGTACTTC | CASSMGGTFYEQYF
TRBD1 | TRBJ2-2 | few | TRBV6-5 | TGTGCCAGCAGCCTAACAGGGGACACCGGGGAGCTGTTTTTT | CASSLTGDTGELFF
TRBD1 | TRBJ1-4 | - | TRBV14 | TGTGCCAGCAGCCAGGTTGGGACAGGAACGAATGAAAAACTGTTTTTT | CASSQVGTGTNEKLFF
TRBD1 | TRBJ1-1 | - | TRBV7-8 | TGTGCCAGCAGCTTCCGGCCCCAGGGGGTATCGAATACTGAAGCTTTCTTT | CASSFRPQGVSNTEAFF
- | TRBJ2-7 | - | TRBV10-3 | TGTGCCATCAGTGAGCGAAGTGGGGGGACACCCTACGAGCAGTACTTC | CAISERSGGTPYEQYF
- | TRBJ1-5 | - | TRBV19 | TGTGCCAGTCAGAACCTGCTGGGGCATCAGCCCCAGCATTTT | CASQNLLGHQPQHF
- | TRBJ1-4 | - | TRBV7-6 | TGTGCCAGCAGCTTGGGGAAGTTGGGTGAAAAACTGTTTTTT | CASSLGKLGEKLFF
TRBD1 | TRBJ2-7 | - | TRBV2 | TGTGCCAGCCAGGACAGGATCGGCTTTAAGTGGCAGTACTTC | CASQDRIGFKWQYF
- | TRBJ2-7 | once | TRBV5-1 | TGCGCCAGCAGCCGGACAGTGTTAAGCTACGAGCAGTACTTC | CASSRTVLSYEQYF